This record covers a single T cell receptor (beta chain). The antigen is unknown. The data originate from a study of shared clonotypes between healthy human individuals. Points from the study as a whole: Generally, estimated richness proved larger in naive subsets than it did in memory subsets.

The germline V and J ends were trimmed by 0 bases and 0 bases, with 10 bases remaining between them. This CDR3 spans 16 amino acids. Germline V gene sequence: CDR1 SGHRS, CDR2 YFSETQ. Naive CD8 cells were CD45RO-negative, positively selected for CCR7, excluding terminally differentiated effector memory CD45RA+ cells. Here immunoSEQ multiplex PCR was the method, and the copy in TCRdb shows in-frame clones only, minus some. Of about 1.9 million clones listed, 80% to 95% are singletons. Sequenced material: naive CD8+ T cells from PBMCs. V gene TRBV5-1 combines with J gene TRBJ2-1; D is undetermined. The sequence was obtained from a young man in good health. Some clones in this sample may be carry-over from other donors' samples. The CDR3 DNA is TGCGCCAGCAGCTTGGTGGCTGTGGACTCCTACAATGAGCAGTTCTTC. Residues: CASSLVAVDSYNEQFF.